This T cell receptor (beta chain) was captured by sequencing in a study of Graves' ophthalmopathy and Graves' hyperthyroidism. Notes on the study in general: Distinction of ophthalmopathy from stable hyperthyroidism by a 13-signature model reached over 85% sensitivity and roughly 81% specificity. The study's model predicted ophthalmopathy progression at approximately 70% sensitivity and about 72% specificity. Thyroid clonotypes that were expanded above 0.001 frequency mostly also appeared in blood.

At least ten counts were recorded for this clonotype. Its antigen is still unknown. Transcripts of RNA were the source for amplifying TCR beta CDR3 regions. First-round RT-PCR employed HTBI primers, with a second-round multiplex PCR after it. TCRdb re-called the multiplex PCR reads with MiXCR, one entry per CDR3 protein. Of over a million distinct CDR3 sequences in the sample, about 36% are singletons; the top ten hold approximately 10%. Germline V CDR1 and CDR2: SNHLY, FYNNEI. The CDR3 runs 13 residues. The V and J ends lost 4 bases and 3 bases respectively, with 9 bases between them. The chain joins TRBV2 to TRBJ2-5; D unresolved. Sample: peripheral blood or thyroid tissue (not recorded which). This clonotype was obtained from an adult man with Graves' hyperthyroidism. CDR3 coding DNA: TGTGCCAGCAGTGTTCGGTCAGAAGAGACCCAGTACTTC. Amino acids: CASSVRSEETQYF.